Following are 29 T cell receptor beta chains from one sample sequenced in a study of cytomegalovirus exposure and HLA in healthy donors. PCR employed 60 Vbeta and 13 Jbeta primers. Libraries were prepared by immunoSEQ multiplex PCR; TCRdb keeps only in-frame clonotypes and omits some of them. The table includes 92,000 or so clones, more than 55% detected once. Sequencing was performed on PBMCs. The receptor set was obtained from a woman aged 50 to 65 in good health and CMV-seropositive.

The genes are TRBV7-9 and TRBJ2-5; unclear D gene. V dropped 1 base and J dropped 2 bases, with 11 bases sitting between them. The CDR3 runs to 15 residues. Looked up from germline, CDR1 is SEHNR and CDR2 is FQNEAQ (reference sequence). CDR3 sequence: CASSLGTSGQETQYF. Here the CDR3 DNA reads TGTGCCAGCAGCTTAGGAACGTCAGGTCAAGAGACCCAGTACTTC.

This clone showed up just once. V and J are TRBV28 and TRBJ2-7, with 10 bases that match TRBD1. V gave up 1 base and J gave up 6 bases; unmatched junction bases: 6. Germline V gene sequence: CDR1 MDHEN, CDR2 SYDVKM. This CDR3 region has 15 residues. The chain's CDR3 is CASSLLDRGTSEQYF. For the CDR3, the DNA is TGTGCCAGCAGTTTATTGGACAGGGGGACGAGCGAGCAGTACTTC.

CDR3 sequence (DNA): TGTGCCAGCTCACCCGGGACAGGGAATACGTACACCATATATTTT. Amino acid sequence: CASSPGTGNTYTIYF. V and J are TRBV18 and TRBJ1-3; TRBD1 aligns across 9 bases. This CDR3 region has 15 residues. V trimming: 3 bases; J trimming: 8 bases; junction bases outside the gene matches: 8. Germline CDR1 and CDR2: KGHSH and LQKENI.

The chain combines TRBV4-2 with TRBJ2-7, with a weak D call TRBD2 (6 bases). The V end was cut by 2 bases, the J end by 1 base, with 15 bases between. Germline lookup yields CDR1 LGHNA and CDR2 YNFKEQ. CDR3 length: 16 amino acids. The DNA of the CDR3 is TGTGCCAGCAGCCAACCTGGGGGGACTGCTTCCTACGAGCAGTACTTC. Amino acids: CASSQPGGTASYEQYF.

V gene TRBV19 combines with J gene TRBJ2-3; TRBD2 is a possible D gene (6 bases). Germline V gives CDR1 LNHDA, CDR2 SQIVND (reference sequence). V lost 3 bases and J lost 0, with 16 bases in between. The CDR3 contains 17 residues. The CDR3, as DNA: TGTGCCAGTAGTATTAGATGGGACTCCCGGAGCACAGATACGCAGTATTTT. Translated: CASSIRWDSRSTDTQYF.

V is TRBV6-1 and J is TRBJ2-7; tentative D call: TRBD1 (5 bases). The CDR3 spans 15 residues. Germline CDR1 and CDR2: MNHNS and SASEGT. The ends were cut back, 6 bases at V and 4 bases at J, with 19 bases in the middle. CDR3 loop: CASSPGHLDRYEQYF. CDR3 bases: TGTGCCAGCAGCCCCGGACACCTAGACCGATACGAGCAGTACTTC.

This clone was counted between two and nine times. The rearrangement links TRBV28 to TRBJ2-7; possible D gene TRBD2, 5 bases. V lost 6 bases and J 0 bases, leaving 15 bases between the germline ends. Germline-derived CDR1 and CDR2 are MDHEN and SYDVKM. This CDR3 contains 15 residues. The CDR3 reads CASSPRTGSSYEQYF. CDR3 bases: TGTGCCAGCAGCCCCCGGACGGGGAGCTCCTACGAGCAGTACTTC.

Only a few counts were recorded for this clone. V is TRBV5-6 and J is TRBJ1-1; D might be TRBD1 (5 bases). In germline, CDR1 is SGHDT, CDR2 YYEEEE. This CDR3 comprises 15 residues. The V end lost 0 bases, the J end lost 8 bases, and 17 bases lay between the germline ends. CDR3 loop: CASSLGGEFGFEAFF. DNA for the CDR3: TGTGCCAGCAGCTTGGGGGGCGAGTTCGGTTTCGAAGCTTTCTTT.

The chain is built from TRBV6-5 and TRBJ2-1; possibly TRBD1 for D (5 bases). Trimming removed 6 bases from V and 0 bases from J, with 6 bases in between. From germline, CDR1 is MNHEY and CDR2 SVGAGI. The CDR3 covers 13 residues. This CDR3 is CASRQGSYNEQFF. CDR3 bases: TGTGCCAGCAGGCAGGGCTCCTACAATGAGCAGTTCTTC.

CDR3 protein: CSVRPGGGNTIYF. The CDR3 DNA follows: TGCAGCGTTAGACCCGGCGGAGGAAACACCATATATTTT. The chain couples TRBV29-1 to TRBJ1-3; D remains ambiguous. This CDR3 comprises 13 residues. The ends were cut back, 5 bases at V and 4 bases at J, with 12 bases in the middle. The germline V gene has CDR1 SQVTM and CDR2 ANQGSEA.

This chain connects TRBV5-1 to TRBJ1-1, with TRBD1 as a possible D gene (6 bases). Trimming shortened V by 3 bases and J by 4 bases, and 13 bases separated the two germline ends. The CDR3 has 14 residues. Germline V gives CDR1 SGHRS, CDR2 YFSETQ. CDR3 sequence: CASSSAGAVTEAFF. CDR3 DNA sequence: TGCGCCAGCAGCTCGGCGGGGGCGGTCACTGAAGCTTTCTTT.

J is TRBJ1-2 and V is TRBV6-1; D uncertain. V lost 7 bases and J 5 bases, leaving 20 bases between the germline ends. Germline V gene lookup returns CDR1 MNHNS and CDR2 SASEGT. This CDR3 is 15 amino acids long. The CDR3 nucleotides read TGTGCCAGCACCATCCCGGGTCCTCTTACTTATGGCTACACCTTC. It translates to CASTIPGPLTYGYTF.

The chain carries TRBV27 and TRBJ1-2; D not resolved. Trimming took off 1 base at V and 6 bases at J, with 9 bases between the two ends. Germline values: CDR1 MNHEY, CDR2 SMNVEV (reference sequence). The CDR3 contains 13 residues. The CDR3 DNA is TGTGCCAGCAGTTTATTGGGAGGAGATGGCTACACCTTC. Encoded protein: CASSLLGGDGYTF.

The DNA of the CDR3 is TGTGCCAGCAGTTTAGATCTAACTGAAGCTTTCTTT. The encoded protein is CASSLDLTEAFF. This chain joins TRBV27 and TRBJ1-1; D is unresolved. Germline CDR1 MNHEY, CDR2 SMNVEV (reference sequence). The CDR3 has 12 amino acids. V gave up 2 bases and J gave up 5 bases, with 6 bases separating them.

This clone was recorded only once. J is TRBJ1-2 and V is TRBV28; 7 bases agree with TRBD1. V lost 5 bases and J lost 8; bases outside the gene matches: 5. The CDR3 extends over 12 amino acids. Germline-derived CDR1 and CDR2 are MDHEN and SYDVKM. In DNA, the CDR3 is TGTGCCAGCAGTATCGGGACAGTCGGCTACACCTTC. This sequence encodes CASSIGTVGYTF.

The CDR3 reads CSVGGGPYGYTF. For the CDR3, the DNA is TGCAGCGTTGGGGGGGGGCCCTATGGCTACACCTTC. This chain connects TRBV29-1 to TRBJ1-2; TRBD1 is a possible D gene (6 bases). CDR1 and CDR2 from the germline V gene are SQVTM and ANQGSEA. V shed 4 bases and J shed 4 bases, with 10 bases lying between them. This CDR3 comprises 12 residues. Full variable domain (remainder filled in from reference TRBV29-1 and TRBJ1-2): SAVISQKPSRDICQRGTSLTIQCQVDSQVTMMFWYRQQPGQSLTLIATANQGSEATYESGFVIDKFPISRPNLTFSTLTVSNMSPEDSSIYLCSVGGGPYGYTFGSGTRLTVV.

The chain couples TRBV18 to TRBJ2-1, with D possibly matching TRBD1 (5 bases). CDR1 and CDR2 (germline): KGHSH, LQKENI. This CDR3 comprises 13 residues. The V gene lost 3 bases and the J gene lost 6 bases, with 9 bases spanning the gap. The CDR3 spells CASSPTEINEQFF. The CDR3 DNA follows: TGTGCCAGCTCACCGACAGAAATCAATGAGCAGTTCTTC. Complete variable domain (other parts from reference TRBV18 and TRBJ2-1): NAGVMQNPRHLVRRRGQEARLRCSPMKGHSHVYWYRQLPEEGLKFMVYLQKENIIDESGMPKERFSAEFPKEGPSILRIQQVVRGDSAAYFCASSPTEINEQFFGPGTRLTVL.

The chain uses TRBV19 and TRBJ1-1, with TRBD1 matching over 9 bases. Germline CDR1 reads LNHDA; CDR2 reads SQIVND (reference sequence). The junction had 10 bases not matched to a gene; V was cut back by 4 bases and J by 1 base. CDR3 size: 17 residues. The CDR3 reads CASSTIGTGSPNTEAFF. The CDR3 coding sequence is TGTGCCAGTAGTACAATTGGGACAGGGTCCCCGAACACTGAAGCTTTCTTT.

The genes are TRBV28 and TRBJ1-5, with 8 bases identical to TRBD1. Germline trimming cut 5 bases from V and 4 bases from J; bases unmatched to any gene: 7. Germline V gives CDR1 MDHEN, CDR2 SYDVKM. The CDR3 consists of 15 residues. The CDR3 DNA sequence: TGTGCCAGCAGTACCGGACAGGGAGAAAATCAGCCCCAGCATTTT. It specifies CASSTGQGENQPQHF.

This rearrangement joins TRBV10-3 to TRBJ1-1, with TRBD1 as a possible D gene (5 bases). The CDR3 runs to 13 residues. Trimming took 6 bases from V and 1 from J, leaving 9 bases between them. Germline CDR1 is ENHRY and CDR2 is SYGVKD. The DNA for the CDR3 is TGTGCCATCAGCTCCACAGGGAACACTGAAGCTTTCTTT. The encoded protein is CAISSTGNTEAFF.

Points on this clone: Germline and junction disagree at one end, which may indicate a read error. The chain joins TRBV7-9 to TRBJ1-2; 10 positions match TRBD1. CDR3 size: 17 residues. Germline assignment: CDR1 SEHNR and CDR2 FQNEAQ (reference sequence). CDR3 residues: CSSSRQGAPSLSYGYTF. CDR3 sequence (DNA): TGTTCCAGCAGCCGACAGGGGGCGCCGAGTTTATCCTATGGCTACACCTTC.

This clone was seen only once. The rearrangement uses TRBV2 and TRBJ1-1; no reliable D call. Trimming pared 4 bases from V and 7 bases from J, leaving 13 bases between. The CDR3 is made up of 13 amino acids. Germline V gives CDR1 SNHLY, CDR2 FYNNEI. CDR3 nucleotides: TGTGCCAGCAGTGGTGTTGATGGAGGTGAAGCTTTCTTT. Its protein is CASSGVDGGEAFF. Full variable domain (outside the CDR3, taken from reference TRBV2 and TRBJ1-1): EPEVTQTPSHQVTQMGQEVILRCVPISNHLYFYWYRQILGQKVEFLVSFYNNEISEKSEIFDDQFSVERPDGSNFTLKIRSTKLEDSAMYFCASSGVDGGEAFFGQGTRLTVV.

The chain carries TRBV19 and TRBJ2-1; weak D call: TRBD1 (6 bases). This CDR3 has 13 amino acids. The V end was cut by 6 bases, the J end by 4 bases, with 10 bases between. Germline V gene lookup returns CDR1 LNHDA and CDR2 SQIVND (reference sequence). CDR3 sequence reads: CASRTGKYNEQFF. The CDR3 DNA sequence: TGTGCCAGTAGAACAGGGAAGTACAATGAGCAGTTCTTC. Complete variable domain (other parts from reference TRBV19 and TRBJ2-1): DGGITQSPKYLFRKEGQNVTLSCEQNLNHDAMYWYRQDPGQGLRLIYYSQIVNDFQKGDIAEGYSVSREKKESFPLTVTSAQKNPTAFYLCASRTGKYNEQFFGPGTRLTVL.

The chain uses TRBV11-2 and TRBJ2-1; 10 bases are a match to TRBD2. This CDR3 spans 16 amino acids. Trimming removed 5 bases from V and 12 bases from J; junction bases left unmatched: 16. CDR1 and CDR2 from the germline V gene are SGHAT and FQNNGV. DNA for the CDR3: TGTGCCAGCAGCACAAACCCCACTAGCGGGGACCAAGGGCAGTTCTTC. This codes for CASSTNPTSGDQGQFF.

V and J are TRBV9 and TRBJ2-3; a possible D gene is TRBD1 (5 bases). Germline V gene data show CDR1 as SGDLS and CDR2 as YYNGEE. The CDR3 runs to 17 residues. Trimming left V 0 bases short and J 0 bases short, with 14 bases between. The CDR3 loop is CASSVVDSFFSTDTQYF. CDR3 nucleotides: TGTGCCAGCAGCGTAGTCGACAGCTTTTTTAGCACAGATACGCAGTATTTT.

This clone was observed a single time. This chain uses TRBV5-1 with TRBJ1-1, with no clear D. This CDR3 is 15 amino acids long. V was trimmed by 0 bases and J by 8 bases, leaving 17 bases between them. Germline V lookup: CDR1 SGHRS, CDR2 YFSETQ. DNA for the CDR3: TGCGCCAGCAGCTTGGCCGGGTCCAGGACTTACGAAGCTTTCTTT. Amino acid sequence: CASSLAGSRTYEAFF. The full variable domain, completed using reference TRBV5-1 and TRBJ1-1, is KAGVTQTPRYLIKTRGQQVTLSCSPISGHRSVSWYQQTPGQGLQFLFEYFSETQRNKGNFPGRFSGRQFSNSRSEMNVSTLELGDSALYLCASSLAGSRTYEAFFGQGTRLTVV.

The chain employs TRBV5-4 and TRBJ1-1, with 8 positions matching TRBD1. Germline V gene lookup returns CDR1 SGHNT and CDR2 YYREEE (reference sequence). The CDR3 sequence is 15 residues long. V was pared by 4 bases and J by 4 bases, with 9 bases of the junction left unmatched. The CDR3 loop is CASSAQGARGTEAFF. CDR3 in DNA: TGTGCCAGCAGCGCCCAGGGGGCGCGAGGCACTGAAGCTTTCTTT.

This clone occurred a few times. The chain joins TRBV6-5 to TRBJ2-2; D is unresolved. V was shortened by 7 bases and J by 7 bases, with 10 bases between the two germline ends. Germline V gene sequence: CDR1 MNHEY, CDR2 SVGAGI. CDR3 length equals 12 residues. CDR3 loop: CASTLGGGELFF. The CDR3 DNA reads TGTGCCAGCACTTTAGGCGGCGGGGAGCTGTTTTTT.

This chain connects TRBV23-1 to TRBJ1-2; TRBD1 matches at 9 bases. TRBV23-1 is filed as an ORF, its function uncertain. After removal of 1 base from V and 5 bases from J, the junction contained 14 bases not matched to a gene. This CDR3 has 18 residues. The CDR3 nucleotides are TGCGCCAGCAGTCAATGCGGGACAGGGTCGTTTCAAGGATATGGCTACACCTTC. Protein: CASSQCGTGSFQGYGYTF.